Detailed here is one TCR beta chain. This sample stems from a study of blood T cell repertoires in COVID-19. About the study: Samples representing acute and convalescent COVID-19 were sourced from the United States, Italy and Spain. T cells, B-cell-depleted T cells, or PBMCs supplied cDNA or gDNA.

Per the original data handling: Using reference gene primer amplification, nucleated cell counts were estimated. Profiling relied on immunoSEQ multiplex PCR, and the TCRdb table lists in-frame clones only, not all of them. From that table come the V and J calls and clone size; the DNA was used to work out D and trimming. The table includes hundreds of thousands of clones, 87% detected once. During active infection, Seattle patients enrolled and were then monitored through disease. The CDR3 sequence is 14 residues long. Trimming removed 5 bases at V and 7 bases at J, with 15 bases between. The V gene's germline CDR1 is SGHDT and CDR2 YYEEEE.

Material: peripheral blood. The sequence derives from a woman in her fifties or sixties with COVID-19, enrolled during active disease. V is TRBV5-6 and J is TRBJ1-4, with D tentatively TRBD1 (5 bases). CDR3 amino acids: CASRNGPGGEKLFF. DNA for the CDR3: TGTGCCAGCAGGAACGGCCCGGGGGGTGAAAAACTGTTTTTT.